The 30 T cell receptor beta chains below were found in one sample sequenced in a study of shared clonotypes between healthy human individuals. TCRdb's table, derived via immunoSEQ multiplex PCR, lists solely in-frame clones and lacks some. Of approximately 2.5 million clones listed, approximately 92% are singletons. Sequencing was carried out using naive CD4+ T cells sorted from blood. Specified subset: CD45RA+ positively selected. The receptors come from a man between 18 and 35 years old in good health.

The rearrangement joins TRBV5-4 to TRBJ2-3; D call uncertain. The germline gives CDR1 SGHNT, CDR2 YYREEE (reference sequence). The CDR3 consists of 12 residues. V was clipped by 5 bases and J by 5 bases, with 9 bases between them. The CDR3 protein is CASSLTGDTQYF. The CDR3 region has the DNA TGTGCCAGCAGTCTCACCGGAGATACGCAGTATTTT.

The rearrangement joins TRBV10-3 to TRBJ2-7; possible D gene TRBD1, 7 bases. Trimming stripped 11 bases from V and 2 bases from J, with 28 bases between. The CDR3 totals 17 residues. CDR1 is ENHRY, CDR2 SYGVKD, per germline. CDR3 residues: CAGSAGQPTGTTYEQYF. The CDR3 nucleotides read TGTGCCGGCAGTGCGGGACAGCCCACGGGGACGACCTACGAGCAGTACTTC.

Worth noting for this clone: The same CDR3 arises from other DNA sequences in this sample as well. This chain uses TRBV2 with TRBJ2-5; 8 nucleotides line up with TRBD1. V was clipped by 6 bases and J by 3 bases; unmatched bases: 3. Germline V lookup: CDR1 SNHLY, CDR2 FYNNEI. The CDR3 is 13 residues long. CDR3 in DNA: TGTGCCAGCAGCGGACAGGGAAAAGAGACCCAGTACTTC. Encoded protein: CASSGQGKETQYF.

This chain links TRBV9 with TRBJ2-2, with D uncertain. The germline V gene has CDR1 SGDLS and CDR2 YYNGEE. The CDR3 has 14 amino acids. The V gene lost 0 bases and the J gene lost 4 bases, with 7 bases spanning the gap. CDR3 sequence reads: CASSVVMSTGELFF. The CDR3 DNA is TGTGCCAGCAGCGTAGTAATGTCCACCGGGGAGCTGTTTTTT.

The chain combines TRBV28 with TRBJ2-7; D gene uncertain. Germline lookup yields CDR1 MDHEN and CDR2 SYDVKM. The CDR3 spans 13 residues. Trimming removed 2 bases at V and 9 bases at J, with 14 bases between. CDR3 sequence reads: CASSLPGKNGQYF. As DNA, the CDR3 is TGTGCCAGCAGTTTACCCGGTAAAAACGGGCAGTACTTC.

The gene calls are TRBV4-1 and TRBJ2-7; perhaps TRBD2 as D (5 bases). With 4 bases removed from V and 1 base from J, the gap between germline ends came to 17 bases. There are 16 residues in the CDR3. The germline V gene encodes CDR1 MGHRA and CDR2 YSYEKL. CDR3 coding DNA: TGCGCCAGCAGCCGTGAGCGATTGGGAGAATCCTACGAGCAGTACTTC. Amino acid sequence: CASSRERLGESYEQYF.

This clone appeared once. The J gene is TRBJ2-7, the V gene TRBV7-2, with 8 bases matching TRBD1. Germline trimming cut 5 bases from V and 7 bases from J; bases unmatched to any gene: 10. The CDR3 loop spans 14 amino acids. Germline values: CDR1 SGHTA, CDR2 FQGNSA. The CDR3 protein is CASSRDRYRSEQYF. The CDR3 DNA sequence: TGTGCCAGCAGCCGGGACAGGTATCGGAGTGAGCAGTACTTC.

In its sample, this clone was seen once. The genes are TRBV10-3 and TRBJ2-5, with D perhaps matching TRBD1 or TRBD2 (5 bases each). The germline V gene encodes CDR1 ENHRY and CDR2 SYGVKD. V was pared by 5 bases and J by 2 bases, with 12 bases between. The CDR3 consists of 14 residues. CDR3 sequence reads: CAISPRGRQETQYF. In DNA, the CDR3 is TGTGCCATCAGTCCGAGGGGCAGACAAGAGACCCAGTACTTC.

The chain has TRBV2 and TRBJ2-7, with 12 bases fitting TRBD2. CDR3 length: 15 residues. Trimming removed 6 bases from V and 5 bases from J; junction bases left unmatched: 8. Looked up from germline, CDR1 is SNHLY and CDR2 is FYNNEI. The CDR3 sequence: CASRRPSGGAHEQYF. CDR3 DNA sequence: TGTGCCAGCAGGCGCCCTAGCGGGGGGGCCCACGAGCAGTACTTC.

The chain combines TRBV5-8 with TRBJ2-1; D may be TRBD2 (6 bases). Looked up from germline, CDR1 is SGHTS and CDR2 is YDEGEE. The CDR3 extends over 13 amino acids. V dropped 0 bases and J dropped 8 bases, with 9 bases sitting between them. The CDR3 bases are TGTGCCAGCAGCTTGGCGTGGGACTATGAGCAGTTCTTC. It translates to CASSLAWDYEQFF.

This clone showed up just a few times. This chain joins TRBV11-2 and TRBJ2-5, with 7 positions matching TRBD2. Germline V gene data show CDR1 as SGHAT and CDR2 as FQNNGV. The CDR3 totals 18 residues. V dropped 2 bases and J dropped 9; count of bases not matched to a gene: 21. CDR3 DNA: TGTGCCAGCAGCTTAATTATCCTAGCGGAGACCCTAAGGGAGGCCCAGTACTTC. Protein sequence: CASSLIILAETLREAQYF.

The chain uses TRBV10-2 and TRBJ2-7; 14 bases are shared with TRBD2. Germline V gene sequence: CDR1 WSHSY, CDR2 SAAADI. The J segment lost 2 bases and the V segment lost 3 bases, leaving 3 bases of the junction unmatched. CDR3 size: 16 residues. The CDR3 region has the DNA TGCGCCAGCAGTGACCCGGGACTAGCGGGAGCCTACGAGCAGTACTTC. This codes for CASSDPGLAGAYEQYF.

The chain links TRBV5-4 to TRBJ1-2, with TRBD1 matching over 7 bases. From germline, CDR1 is SGHNT and CDR2 YYREEE (reference sequence). The trim removed 4 bases at V and 8 bases at J, leaving 8 bases unmatched. This CDR3 contains 13 residues. In DNA, the CDR3 is TGTGCCAGCAGCCCGACAGGGCCTGGGGGCTACACCTTC. Translating gives CASSPTGPGGYTF.

The J gene is TRBJ1-1, the V gene TRBV5-1, with D possibly matching TRBD1 (5 bases). The V end was cut by 7 bases, the J end by 1 base, with 11 bases between. Germline V gives CDR1 SGHRS, CDR2 YFSETQ. The CDR3 consists of 13 residues. The CDR3 is CASGGAGNTEAFF. In DNA, the CDR3 is TGCGCCAGCGGAGGGGCAGGGAACACTGAAGCTTTCTTT. Together with reference TRBV5-1 and TRBJ1-1, the CDR3 gives the full variable domain: KAGVTQTPRYLIKTRGQQVTLSCSPISGHRSVSWYQQTPGQGLQFLFEYFSETQRNKGNFPGRFSGRQFSNSRSEMNVSTLELGDSALYLCASGGAGNTEAFFGQGTRLTVV.

This chain links TRBV10-3 with TRBJ2-7; the D gene is possibly TRBD2 (5 bases). The germline V and J ends were trimmed by 4 bases and 4 bases, with 14 bases remaining between them. This CDR3 comprises 14 residues. Per the germline V gene, CDR1 is ENHRY and CDR2 is SYGVKD. The CDR3 spells CAISGVSSGYEQYF. CDR3 nucleotides: TGTGCCATCAGTGGCGTCAGCTCGGGGTACGAGCAGTACTTC.

V is TRBV10-3 and J is TRBJ1-2; 7 nucleotides align to TRBD1. Germline V lookup: CDR1 ENHRY, CDR2 SYGVKD. J was trimmed by 8 bases and V by 0 bases; bases with no gene match: 6. The CDR3 has 14 amino acids. The CDR3 region is CAISESQGDVGYTF. The DNA of the CDR3 is TGTGCCATCAGTGAGTCGCAGGGGGACGTCGGCTACACCTTC.

This chain uses TRBV21-1 with TRBJ1-5. TRBV21-1 has pseudogene status. The CDR3 has 13 residues. The CDR3 here is CASSKDSNQPQHF. The DNA of the CDR3 is TGTGCCAGCAGCAAAGATAGCAATCAGCCCCAGCATTTT.

V is TRBV10-3 and J is TRBJ1-1, with a weak D call TRBD1 (5 bases). The ends were cut back, 6 bases at V and 5 bases at J, with 16 bases in the middle. The CDR3 sequence is 14 residues long. Germline assignment: CDR1 ENHRY and CDR2 SYGVKD. In DNA, the CDR3 is TGTGCCATCAGCCCCAAGGAAGGGGTGACTGAAGCTTTCTTT. This translates into CAISPKEGVTEAFF.

The chain carries TRBV7-9 and TRBJ2-5; possibly TRBD2 for D (6 bases). The germline V gene has CDR1 SEHNR and CDR2 FQNEAQ (reference sequence). This CDR3 has 17 amino acids. V was shortened by 5 bases and J by 0 bases, with 19 bases between the two germline ends. CDR3 protein: CASSQGRIPGDQETQYF. DNA of the CDR3: TGTGCCAGCAGCCAAGGACGGATTCCGGGAGACCAAGAGACCCAGTACTTC.

This chain joins TRBV19 and TRBJ1-6; the D is unclear. The CDR3 length is 14 residues. Deletions cut 5 bases from V and 0 bases from J, with 5 bases between. In germline, CDR1 is LNHDA, CDR2 SQIVND (reference sequence). The CDR3 DNA is TGTGCCAGTAGTTCTACCTCCTATAATTCACCCCTCCACTTT. As protein: CASSSTSYNSPLHF.

The chain joins TRBV14 to TRBJ2-7; TRBD1 might be the D (6 bases). This CDR3 spans 15 amino acids. V lost 3 bases to trimming and J lost 2 bases, with 14 bases between them. Per the germline V gene, CDR1 is SGHDN and CDR2 is FVKESK. As DNA, the CDR3 is TGTGCCAGCAGCCACGGAAGGGGGTTTACCTACGAGCAGTACTTC. Its protein is CASSHGRGFTYEQYF.

The chain uses TRBV19 and TRBJ2-5; TRBD2 matches 13 bases. This CDR3 is built from 19 residues. Germline lookup yields CDR1 LNHDA and CDR2 SQIVND (reference sequence). V gave up 3 bases and J gave up 3 bases; unmatched junction bases: 13. CDR3 sequence: CASSMTSGGIKKHKETQYF. CDR3 sequence (DNA): TGTGCCAGTAGTATGACTAGCGGGGGGATCAAGAAACACAAAGAGACCCAGTACTTC.

The chain joins TRBV28 to TRBJ1-5; D is perhaps TRBD1 (5 bases). Germline CDR1 reads MDHEN; CDR2 reads SYDVKM. This CDR3 is built from 15 residues. The germline V and J ends were trimmed by 5 bases and 5 bases, with 16 bases remaining between them. CDR3 sequence: CASSVIRDPYQPQHF. In DNA, the CDR3 is TGTGCCAGCAGTGTTATCCGGGACCCCTATCAGCCCCAGCATTTT.

The gene calls are TRBV18 and TRBJ2-7; D is perhaps TRBD1 or TRBD2 (5 bases each). This CDR3 has 14 amino acids. Germline V gives CDR1 KGHSH, CDR2 LQKENI. V was trimmed by 4 bases and J by 3 bases, leaving 13 bases between them. The CDR3 bases are TGTGCCAGCTCACGAGGGGCAACTGACTACGAGCAGTACTTC. This gives the protein CASSRGATDYEQYF.

A single count supports this clone. This chain uses TRBV4-3 with TRBJ2-6, with D hard to call. The CDR3 length is 16 residues. CDR1 and CDR2 (germline): LGHNA, YSLEER. V lost 4 bases to trimming and J lost 0 bases, with 10 bases between them. As DNA, the CDR3 is TGCGCCAGCAGCCCCCGCCATTCCTCTGGGGCCAACGTCCTGACTTTC. It yields the protein CASSPRHSSGANVLTF.

The chain combines TRBV2 with TRBJ1-1, with D possibly being TRBD1 (5 bases). The length of the CDR3 is 13 residues. The germline V gene has CDR1 SNHLY and CDR2 FYNNEI. The ends were cut back, 5 bases at V and 1 base at J, with 8 bases in the middle. CDR3 region: CASSWDGNTEAFF. The CDR3 nucleotides are TGTGCCAGCAGTTGGGACGGGAACACTGAAGCTTTCTTT.

V usage is TRBV19 and J usage is TRBJ1-2; no reliable D call. The CDR3 is made up of 17 amino acids. CDR1 and CDR2 (germline): LNHDA, SQIVND (reference sequence). Trimming removed 4 bases from V and 2 bases from J, with 20 bases in between. The CDR3, as DNA: TGTGCCAGTAGTAGGAGGGAGGCCCTCACACGGAACTATGGCTACACCTTC. Residues: CASSRREALTRNYGYTF.

This sequence joins TRBV5-1 and TRBJ2-7, with 16 bases fitting TRBD2. The CDR3 has 17 residues. With V trimmed by 6 bases and J by 5 bases, 11 bases remained unmatched. Germline lookup yields CDR1 SGHRS and CDR2 YFSETQ. The CDR3 is CASTVGTSGRAGNEQYF. CDR3 coding DNA: TGCGCCAGCACCGTTGGGACTAGCGGGAGGGCCGGGAACGAGCAGTACTTC. The whole variable domain, remainder taken from reference TRBV5-1 and TRBJ2-7, is KAGVTQTPRYLIKTRGQQVTLSCSPISGHRSVSWYQQTPGQGLQFLFEYFSETQRNKGNFPGRFSGRQFSNSRSEMNVSTLELGDSALYLCASTVGTSGRAGNEQYFGPGTRLTVT.

The chain is built from TRBV30 and TRBJ2-7; no clear D. This CDR3 contains 13 residues. Between the trimmed V and J ends, which lost 4 bases and 2 bases, there was a span of 12 bases. The germline gives CDR1 GTSNPN, CDR2 SVGIG (reference sequence). CDR3 sequence reads: CAWNVAATYEQYF. As DNA, the CDR3 is TGTGCCTGGAACGTCGCGGCCACCTACGAGCAGTACTTC. Full variable domain (rest looked up from reference TRBV30 and TRBJ2-7): SQTIHQWPATLVQPVGSPLSLECTVEGTSNPNLYWYRQAAGRGLQLLFYSVGIGQISSEVPQNLSASRPQDRQFILSSKKLLLSDSGFYLCAWNVAATYEQYFGPGTRLTVT.

In the case of this clone: This specimen includes other DNA sequences encoding the same CDR3. The V and J genes are TRBV9 and TRBJ1-1; D uncertain. Trimming shortened V by 2 bases and J by 1 base, and 9 bases separated the two germline ends. CDR3 length: 14 residues. Germline CDR1 SGDLS, CDR2 YYNGEE. This CDR3 is CASSVGLGNTEAFF. Written as DNA, the CDR3 is TGTGCCAGCAGCGTCGGACTGGGGAACACTGAAGCTTTCTTT.